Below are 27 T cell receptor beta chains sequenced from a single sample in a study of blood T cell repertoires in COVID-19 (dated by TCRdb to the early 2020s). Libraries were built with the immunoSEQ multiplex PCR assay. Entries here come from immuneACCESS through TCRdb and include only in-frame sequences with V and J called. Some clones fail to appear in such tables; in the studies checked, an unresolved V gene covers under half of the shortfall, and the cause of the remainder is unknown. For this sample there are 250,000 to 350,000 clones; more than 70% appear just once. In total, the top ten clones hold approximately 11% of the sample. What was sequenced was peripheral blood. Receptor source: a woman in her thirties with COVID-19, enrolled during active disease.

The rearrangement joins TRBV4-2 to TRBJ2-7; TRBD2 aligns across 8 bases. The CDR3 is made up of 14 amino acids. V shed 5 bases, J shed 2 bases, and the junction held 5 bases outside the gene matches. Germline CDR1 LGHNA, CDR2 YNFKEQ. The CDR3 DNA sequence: TGTGCCAGCAGCGGGACTAGGGGGGCCTACGAGCAGTACTTC. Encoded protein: CASSGTRGAYEQYF.

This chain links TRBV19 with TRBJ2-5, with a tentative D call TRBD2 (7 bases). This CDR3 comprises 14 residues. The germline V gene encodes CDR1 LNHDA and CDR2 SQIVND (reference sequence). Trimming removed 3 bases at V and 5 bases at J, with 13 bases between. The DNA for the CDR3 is TGTGCCAGTAGTATTCGGGGGGCTGGGGAGACCCAGTACTTC. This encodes CASSIRGAGETQYF.

CDR3 nucleotide sequence: TGTGCCAGCAGCCTTAACCGGGACAGAAACCAGCCCCAGCATTTT. As protein: CASSLNRDRNQPQHF. This rearrangement joins TRBV6-5 to TRBJ1-5; 7 nucleotides align to TRBD1. The CDR3 length is 15 residues. Germline lookup yields CDR1 MNHEY and CDR2 SVGAGI. The trim removed 6 bases at V and 7 bases at J, leaving 12 bases unmatched.

CDR3 in amino acids: CASSAGTGGFSGNEKLFF. In DNA, the CDR3 is TGTGCCAGCAGTGCCGGGACAGGGGGGTTTAGCGGTAATGAAAAACTGTTTTTT. The chain recombines TRBV25-1 with TRBJ1-4, with 11 bases that match TRBD1. CDR3 size: 18 residues. Germline V gene data show CDR1 as MGHDK and CDR2 as SYGVNS. V shed 4 bases, J shed 4 bases, and the junction held 11 bases outside the gene matches.

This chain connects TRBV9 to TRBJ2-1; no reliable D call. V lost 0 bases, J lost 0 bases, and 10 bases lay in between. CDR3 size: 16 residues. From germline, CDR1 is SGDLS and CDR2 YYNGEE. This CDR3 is CASSVGSFSSYNEQFF. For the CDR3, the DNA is TGTGCCAGCAGCGTAGGATCCTTTAGCTCCTACAATGAGCAGTTCTTC. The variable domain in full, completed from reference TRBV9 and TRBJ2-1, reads DSGVTQTPKHLITATGQRVTLRCSPRSGDLSVYWYQQSLDQGLQFLIQYYNGEERAKGNILERFSAQQFPDLHSELNLSSLELGDSALYFCASSVGSFSSYNEQFFGPGTRLTVL.

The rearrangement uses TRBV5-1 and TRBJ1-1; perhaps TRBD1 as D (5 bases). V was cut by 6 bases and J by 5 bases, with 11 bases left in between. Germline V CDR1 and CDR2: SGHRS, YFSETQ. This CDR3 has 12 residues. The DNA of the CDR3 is TGCGCCAGCAACAACGGGGGAACTGAAGCTTTCTTT. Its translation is CASNNGGTEAFF.

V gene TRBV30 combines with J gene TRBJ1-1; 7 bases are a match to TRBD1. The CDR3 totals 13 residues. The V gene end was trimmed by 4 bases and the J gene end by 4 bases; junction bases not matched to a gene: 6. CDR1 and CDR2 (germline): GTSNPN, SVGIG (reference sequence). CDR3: CAWNRGPGTEAFF. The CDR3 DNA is TGTGCCTGGAATAGGGGGCCGGGCACTGAAGCTTTCTTT.

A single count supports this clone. Written as DNA, the CDR3 is TGTGCCAGCAGTTTAGGGACAGGGGGTTACTACGAGCAGTACTTC. Its protein product is CASSLGTGGYYEQYF. This sequence joins TRBV27 and TRBJ2-7; 11 bases are a match to TRBD1. From germline, CDR1 is MNHEY and CDR2 SMNVEV (reference sequence). Germline trimming cut 2 bases from V and 3 bases from J; bases unmatched to any gene: 3. This CDR3 has 15 amino acids.

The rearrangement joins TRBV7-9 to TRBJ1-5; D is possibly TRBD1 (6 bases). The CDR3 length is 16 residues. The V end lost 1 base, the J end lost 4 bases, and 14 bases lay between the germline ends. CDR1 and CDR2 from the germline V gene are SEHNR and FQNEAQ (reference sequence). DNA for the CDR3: TGTGCCAGCAGCTTAGGTGTTGGACAGCCGAATCAGCCCCAGCATTTT. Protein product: CASSLGVGQPNQPQHF.

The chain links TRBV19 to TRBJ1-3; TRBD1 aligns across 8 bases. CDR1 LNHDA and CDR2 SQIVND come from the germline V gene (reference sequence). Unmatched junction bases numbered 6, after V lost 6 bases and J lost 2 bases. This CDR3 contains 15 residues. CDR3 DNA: TGTGCCAGTAGCCCCAGGGGGCCGGCTGGAAACACCATATATTTT. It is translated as CASSPRGPAGNTIYF.

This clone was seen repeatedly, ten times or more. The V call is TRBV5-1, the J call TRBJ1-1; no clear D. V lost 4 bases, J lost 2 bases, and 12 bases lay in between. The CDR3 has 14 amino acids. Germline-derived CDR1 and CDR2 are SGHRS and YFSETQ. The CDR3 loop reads CASSLRPGNTEAFF. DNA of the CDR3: TGCGCCAGCAGCCTCCGCCCAGGTAACACTGAAGCTTTCTTT.

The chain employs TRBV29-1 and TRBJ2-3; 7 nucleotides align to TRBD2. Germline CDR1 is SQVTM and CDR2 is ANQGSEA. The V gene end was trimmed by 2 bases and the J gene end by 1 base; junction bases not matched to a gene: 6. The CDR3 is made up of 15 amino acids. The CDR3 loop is CSVESPLAGTDTQYF. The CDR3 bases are TGCAGCGTTGAATCCCCGCTAGCGGGCACAGATACGCAGTATTTT.

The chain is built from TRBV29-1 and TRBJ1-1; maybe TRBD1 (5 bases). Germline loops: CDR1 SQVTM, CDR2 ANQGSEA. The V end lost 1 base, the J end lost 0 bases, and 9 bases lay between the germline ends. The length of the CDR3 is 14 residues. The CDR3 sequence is CSVEVGHLNTEAFF. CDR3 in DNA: TGCAGCGTTGAAGTAGGACACCTGAACACTGAAGCTTTCTTT. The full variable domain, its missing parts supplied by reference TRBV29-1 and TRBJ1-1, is SAVISQKPSRDICQRGTSLTIQCQVDSQVTMMFWYRQQPGQSLTLIATANQGSEATYESGFVIDKFPISRPNLTFSTLTVSNMSPEDSSIYLCSVEVGHLNTEAFFGQGTRLTVV.

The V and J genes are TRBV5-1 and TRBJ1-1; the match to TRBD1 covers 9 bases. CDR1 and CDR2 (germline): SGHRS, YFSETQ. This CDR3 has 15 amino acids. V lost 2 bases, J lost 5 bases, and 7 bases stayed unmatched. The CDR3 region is CASSFTGTGPTEAFF. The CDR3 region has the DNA TGCGCCAGCAGCTTTACCGGGACAGGGCCTACTGAAGCTTTCTTT.

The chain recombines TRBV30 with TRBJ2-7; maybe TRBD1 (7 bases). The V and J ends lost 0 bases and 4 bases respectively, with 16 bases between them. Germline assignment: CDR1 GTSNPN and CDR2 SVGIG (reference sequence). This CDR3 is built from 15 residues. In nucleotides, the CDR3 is TGTGCCTGGAGTGTAGGACAGGCGGGAATATACGAGCAGTACTTC. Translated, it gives CAWSVGQAGIYEQYF.

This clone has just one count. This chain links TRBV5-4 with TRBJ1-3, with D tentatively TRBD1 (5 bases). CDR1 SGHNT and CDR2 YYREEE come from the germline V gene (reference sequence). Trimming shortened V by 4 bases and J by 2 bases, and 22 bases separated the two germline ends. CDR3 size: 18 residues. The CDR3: CASSVGGSLAGPGNTIYF. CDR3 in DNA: TGTGCCAGCAGCGTTGGGGGTTCCCTCGCGGGGCCTGGAAACACCATATATTTT.

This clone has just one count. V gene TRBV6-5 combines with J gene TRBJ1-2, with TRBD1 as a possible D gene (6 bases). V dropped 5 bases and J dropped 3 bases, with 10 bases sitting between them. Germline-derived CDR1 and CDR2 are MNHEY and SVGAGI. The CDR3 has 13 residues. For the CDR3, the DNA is TGTGCCAGCAGTCCGCACAGGGACTATGGCTACACCTTC. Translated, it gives CASSPHRDYGYTF.

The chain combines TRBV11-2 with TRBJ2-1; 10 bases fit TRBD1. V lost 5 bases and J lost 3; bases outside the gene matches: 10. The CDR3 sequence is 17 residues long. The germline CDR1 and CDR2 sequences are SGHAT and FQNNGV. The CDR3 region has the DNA TGTGCCAGCAGCCCGAAAACCGGGACAGGGGTCTACAATGAGCAGTTCTTC. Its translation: CASSPKTGTGVYNEQFF.

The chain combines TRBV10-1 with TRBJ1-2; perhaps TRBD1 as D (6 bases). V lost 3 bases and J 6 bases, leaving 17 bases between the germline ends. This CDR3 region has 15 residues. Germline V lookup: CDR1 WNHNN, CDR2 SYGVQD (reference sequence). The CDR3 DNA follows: TGCGCCAGCAGTGATTTTCCGGGGGGCGAGAATGGCTACACCTTC. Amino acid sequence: CASSDFPGGENGYTF.

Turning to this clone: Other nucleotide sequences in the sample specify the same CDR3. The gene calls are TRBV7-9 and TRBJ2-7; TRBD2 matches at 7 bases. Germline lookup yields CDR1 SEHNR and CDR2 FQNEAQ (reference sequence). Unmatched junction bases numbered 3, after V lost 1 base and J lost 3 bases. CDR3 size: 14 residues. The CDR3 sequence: CASSLGLADYEQYF. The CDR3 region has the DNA TGTGCCAGCAGCTTAGGGCTAGCGGACTACGAGCAGTACTTC. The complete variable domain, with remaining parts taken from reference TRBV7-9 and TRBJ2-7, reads DTGVSQNPRHKITKRGQNVTFRCDPISEHNRLYWYRQTLGQGPEFLTYFQNEAQLEKSRLLSDRFSAERPKGSFSTLEIQRTEQGDSAMYLCASSLGLADYEQYFGPGTRLTVT.

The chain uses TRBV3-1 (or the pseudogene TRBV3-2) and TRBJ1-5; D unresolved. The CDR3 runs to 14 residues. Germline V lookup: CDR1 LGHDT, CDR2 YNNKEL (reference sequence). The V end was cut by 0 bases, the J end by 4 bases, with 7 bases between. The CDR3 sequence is CASSQDWANQPQHF. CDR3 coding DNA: TGTGCCAGCAGCCAAGATTGGGCAAATCAGCCCCAGCATTTT.

This CDR3 reads CASSFSGIYEQYF. The CDR3 DNA reads TGTGCCAGCAGTTTCTCGGGGATATACGAGCAGTACTTC. The chain joins TRBV28 to TRBJ2-7; a possible D gene is TRBD2 (5 bases). This CDR3 region has 13 residues. Trimming removed 3 bases at V and 4 bases at J, with 10 bases between. Germline V gene sequence: CDR1 MDHEN, CDR2 SYDVKM. Drawing the rest from reference TRBV28 and TRBJ2-7, the complete variable domain is DVKVTQSSRYLVKRTGEKVFLECVQDMDHENMFWYRQDPGLGLRLIYFSYDVKMKEKGDIPEGYSVSREKKERFSLILESASTNQTSMYLCASSFSGIYEQYFGPGTRLTVT.

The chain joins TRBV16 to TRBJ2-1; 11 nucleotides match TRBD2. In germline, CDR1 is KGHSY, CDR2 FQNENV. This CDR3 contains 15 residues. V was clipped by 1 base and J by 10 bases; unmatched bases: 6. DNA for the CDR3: TGTGCCAGCAGCCAATACCCTAGCGGGAGGTCCGAGCAGTTCTTC. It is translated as CASSQYPSGRSEQFF.

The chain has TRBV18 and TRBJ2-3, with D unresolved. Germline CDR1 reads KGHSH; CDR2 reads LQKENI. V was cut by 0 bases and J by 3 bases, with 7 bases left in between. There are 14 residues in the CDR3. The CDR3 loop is CASSPPSATDTQYF. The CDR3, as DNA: TGTGCCAGCTCACCACCCTCCGCGACAGATACGCAGTATTTT.

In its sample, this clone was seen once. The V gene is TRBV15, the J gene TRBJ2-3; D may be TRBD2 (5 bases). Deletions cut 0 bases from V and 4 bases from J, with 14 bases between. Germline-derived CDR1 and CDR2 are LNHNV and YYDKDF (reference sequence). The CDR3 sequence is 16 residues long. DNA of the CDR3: TGTGCCACCAGCAGAGATCGAGGGTTAGCCGCAGATACGCAGTATTTT. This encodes CATSRDRGLAADTQYF.

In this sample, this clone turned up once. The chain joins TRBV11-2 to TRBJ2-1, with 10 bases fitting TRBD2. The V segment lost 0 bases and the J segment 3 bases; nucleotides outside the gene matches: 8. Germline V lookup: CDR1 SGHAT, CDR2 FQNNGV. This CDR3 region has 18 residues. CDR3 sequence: CASSLDGGTSGNYNEQFF. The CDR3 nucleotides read TGTGCCAGCAGCTTAGATGGGGGTACTAGCGGGAACTACAATGAGCAGTTCTTC.

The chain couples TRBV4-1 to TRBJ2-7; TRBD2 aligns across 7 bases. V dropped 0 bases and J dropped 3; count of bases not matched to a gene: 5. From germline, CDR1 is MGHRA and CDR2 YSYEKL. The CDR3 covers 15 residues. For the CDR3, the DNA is TGCGCCAGCAGCCAAGATGAAGCGGGAAGCTACGAGCAGTACTTC. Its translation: CASSQDEAGSYEQYF.